This TCR beta chain was obtained from a study of vaccination effects on CD4 cells after COVID-19. Study-wide points: Marked clonal contraction of infection- and vaccine-induced clones was seen late after vaccination.

Only in-frame clones appear in the TCRdb table, and some are missing; sequencing was by immunoSEQ multiplex PCR. The table records 15,000 to 20,000 clones, about 76% of them present only once. Antigen-specific CD4+ T cell clonotypes were called by their expansion after viral peptide-pool culture in ViraFEST. Upon completion of 10 to 11 days in culture, CD4+ T cells were isolated. The person was diagnosed with PCR-confirmed SARS-CoV-2 infection between March and December 2020. The cohort was immunized with two doses of either the BNT162b2 or mRNA-1273 vaccine. The germline V and J ends were trimmed by 4 bases and 5 bases, with 13 bases remaining between them. In germline, CDR1 is SGHDT, CDR2 YYEEEE. This CDR3 is 15 amino acids long. This clone turned up a few times. The antigen remains unidentified.

The V gene is TRBV5-6, the J gene TRBJ1-6; D is ambiguous. The clonotype was recovered from a human donor who had a prior SARS-CoV-2 infection. Sequenced material: CD4+ T cells from PBMCs cultured with SARS-CoV-2 spike peptides, taken after COVID-19 vaccination. Here the CDR3 reads CASSGRHSHNSPLHF. The CDR3 DNA follows: TGTGCCAGCAGCGGACGACACTCACATAATTCACCCCTCCACTTT. The whole variable domain, remainder taken from reference TRBV5-6 and TRBJ1-6, is DAGVTQSPTHLIKTRGQQVTLRCSPKSGHDTVSWYQQALGQGPQFIFQYYEEEERQRGNFPDRFSGHQFPNYSSELNVNALLLGDSALYLCASSGRHSHNSPLHFGNGTRLTVT.